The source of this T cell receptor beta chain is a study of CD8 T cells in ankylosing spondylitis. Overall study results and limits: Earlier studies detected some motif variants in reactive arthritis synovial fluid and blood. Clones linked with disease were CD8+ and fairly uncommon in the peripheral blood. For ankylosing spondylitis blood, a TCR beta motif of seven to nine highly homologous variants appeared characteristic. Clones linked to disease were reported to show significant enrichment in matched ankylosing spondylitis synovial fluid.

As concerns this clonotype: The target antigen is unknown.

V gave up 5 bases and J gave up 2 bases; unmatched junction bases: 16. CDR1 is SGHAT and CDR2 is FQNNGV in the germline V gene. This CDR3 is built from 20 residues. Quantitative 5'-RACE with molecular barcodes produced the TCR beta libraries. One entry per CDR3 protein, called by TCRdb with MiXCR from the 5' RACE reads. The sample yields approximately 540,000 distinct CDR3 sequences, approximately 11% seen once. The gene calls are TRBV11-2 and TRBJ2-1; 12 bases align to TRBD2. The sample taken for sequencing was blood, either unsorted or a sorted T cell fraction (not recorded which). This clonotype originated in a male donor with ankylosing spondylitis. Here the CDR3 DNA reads TGTGCCAGCAGCCATCCTAGCGGGAGGGCCATGATTGAAGCCTACAATGAGCAGTTCTTC. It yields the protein CASSHPSGRAMIEAYNEQFF.